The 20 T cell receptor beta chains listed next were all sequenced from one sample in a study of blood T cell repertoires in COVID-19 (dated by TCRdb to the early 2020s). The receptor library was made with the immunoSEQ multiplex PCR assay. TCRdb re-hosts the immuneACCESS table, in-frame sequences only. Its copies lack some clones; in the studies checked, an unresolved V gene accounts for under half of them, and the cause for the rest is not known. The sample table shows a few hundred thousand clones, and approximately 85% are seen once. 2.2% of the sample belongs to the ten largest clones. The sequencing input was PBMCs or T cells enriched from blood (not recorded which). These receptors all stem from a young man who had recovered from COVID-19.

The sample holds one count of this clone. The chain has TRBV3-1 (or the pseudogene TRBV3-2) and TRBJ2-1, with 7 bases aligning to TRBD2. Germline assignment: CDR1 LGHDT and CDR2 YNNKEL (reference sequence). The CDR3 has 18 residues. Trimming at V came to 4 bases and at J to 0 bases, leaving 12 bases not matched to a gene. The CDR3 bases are TGTGCCAGCAGCCGGCGCAGCGGGGCGCAAAGCTCCTACAATGAGCAGTTCTTC. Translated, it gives CASSRRSGAQSSYNEQFF.

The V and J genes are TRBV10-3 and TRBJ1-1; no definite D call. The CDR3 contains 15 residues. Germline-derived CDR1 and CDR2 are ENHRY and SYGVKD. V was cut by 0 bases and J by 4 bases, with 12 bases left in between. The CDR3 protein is CAISESRAGPTEAFF. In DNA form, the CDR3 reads TGTGCCATCAGTGAGTCGAGGGCCGGGCCCACTGAAGCTTTCTTT.

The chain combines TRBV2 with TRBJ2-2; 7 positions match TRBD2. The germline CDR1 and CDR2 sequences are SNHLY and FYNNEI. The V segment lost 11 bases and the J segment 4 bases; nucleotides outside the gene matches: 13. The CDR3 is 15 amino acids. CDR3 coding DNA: TGTGCCGGCATTTGGGGCAGGGAGGGCACCGGGGAGCTGTTTTTT. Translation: CAGIWGREGTGELFF.

The DNA of the CDR3 is TGTGCCAGCAGCCCACTAGCGGGCGCTACCTACGAGCAGTACTTC. Protein sequence: CASSPLAGATYEQYF. The chain employs TRBV16 and TRBJ2-7, with 9 bases aligning to TRBD2. In germline, CDR1 is KGHSY, CDR2 FQNENV. The CDR3 is 15 amino acids. V was pared by 4 bases and J by 2 bases, with 6 bases of the junction left unmatched.

The CDR3 nucleotides are TGTGCCAGCTTGACAACTAACTATGGCTACACCTTC. Translation gives CASLTTNYGYTF. The genes are TRBV6-5 and TRBJ1-2; D is ambiguous. V lost 8 bases and J 0 bases, leaving 7 bases between the germline ends. Per the germline V gene, CDR1 is MNHEY and CDR2 is SVGAGI. This CDR3 spans 12 amino acids.

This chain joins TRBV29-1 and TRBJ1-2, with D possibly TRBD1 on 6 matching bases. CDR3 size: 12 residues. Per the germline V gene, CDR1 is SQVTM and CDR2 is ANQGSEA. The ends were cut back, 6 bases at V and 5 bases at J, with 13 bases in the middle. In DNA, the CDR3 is TGCAGCGTCCTGGACAGACAATATGGCTACACCTTC. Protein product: CSVLDRQYGYTF.

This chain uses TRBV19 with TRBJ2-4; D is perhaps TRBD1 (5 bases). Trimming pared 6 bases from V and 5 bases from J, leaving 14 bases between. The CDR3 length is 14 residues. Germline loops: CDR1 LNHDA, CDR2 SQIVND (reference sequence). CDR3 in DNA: TGTGCCAGTAGGCATATACAGGTGGAAAACATTCAGTACTTC. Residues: CASRHIQVENIQYF.

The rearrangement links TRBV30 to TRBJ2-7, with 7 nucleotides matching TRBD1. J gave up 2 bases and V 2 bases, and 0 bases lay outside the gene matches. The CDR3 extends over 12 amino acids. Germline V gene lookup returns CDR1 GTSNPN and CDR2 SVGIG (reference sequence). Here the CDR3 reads CAWSQGAYEQYF. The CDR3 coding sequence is TGTGCCTGGAGTCAGGGGGCCTACGAGCAGTACTTC.

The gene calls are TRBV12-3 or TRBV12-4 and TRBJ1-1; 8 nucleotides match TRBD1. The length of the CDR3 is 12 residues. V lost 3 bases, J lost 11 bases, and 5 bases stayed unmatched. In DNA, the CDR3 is TGTGCCAGCAGTTTTGGACAGGGCGGGGCTTTCTTT. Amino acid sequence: CASSFGQGGAFF.

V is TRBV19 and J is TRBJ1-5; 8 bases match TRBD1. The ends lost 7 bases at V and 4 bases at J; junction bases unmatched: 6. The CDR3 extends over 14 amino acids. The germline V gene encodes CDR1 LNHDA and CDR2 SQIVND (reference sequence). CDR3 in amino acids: CASKNDRGNQPQHF. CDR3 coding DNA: TGTGCCAGTAAGAATGACAGGGGAAATCAGCCCCAGCATTTT.

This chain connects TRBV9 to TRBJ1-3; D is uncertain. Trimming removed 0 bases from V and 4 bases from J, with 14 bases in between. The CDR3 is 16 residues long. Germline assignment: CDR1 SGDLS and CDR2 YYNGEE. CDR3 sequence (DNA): TGTGCCAGCAGCGTAGAAGCGAGGGCCGGAGGAAACACCATATATTTT. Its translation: CASSVEARAGGNTIYF.

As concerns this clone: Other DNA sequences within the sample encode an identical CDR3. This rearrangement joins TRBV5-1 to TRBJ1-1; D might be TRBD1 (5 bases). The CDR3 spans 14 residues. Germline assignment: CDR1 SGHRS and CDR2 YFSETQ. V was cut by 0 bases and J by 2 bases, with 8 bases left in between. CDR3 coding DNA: TGCGCCAGCAGCTTGGCCAGGGTAAACACTGAAGCTTTCTTT. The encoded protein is CASSLARVNTEAFF. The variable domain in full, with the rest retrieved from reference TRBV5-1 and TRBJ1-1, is KAGVTQTPRYLIKTRGQQVTLSCSPISGHRSVSWYQQTPGQGLQFLFEYFSETQRNKGNFPGRFSGRQFSNSRSEMNVSTLELGDSALYLCASSLARVNTEAFFGQGTRLTVV.

The CDR3 DNA is TGTGCCAGCAAACTAGCGGGGGGGCGGGCAGATACGCAGTATTTT. Amino acids: CASKLAGGRADTQYF. The genes are TRBV28 and TRBJ2-3; 13 bases line up with TRBD2. This CDR3 spans 15 amino acids. J lost 4 bases, V lost 7 bases, and 5 bases had no gene match. Germline loops: CDR1 MDHEN, CDR2 SYDVKM.

Here the CDR3 DNA reads TGTGCCAGCCGGGACACCACTATCTATGGCTACACCTTC. This gives the protein CASRDTTIYGYTF. The chain employs TRBV19 and TRBJ1-2; a possible D gene is TRBD1 (6 bases). The V and J ends lost 9 bases and 4 bases respectively, with 15 bases between them. This CDR3 spans 13 amino acids. Germline CDR1 LNHDA, CDR2 SQIVND (reference sequence). The full variable domain, with the rest looked up from reference TRBV19 and TRBJ1-2, is DGGITQSPKYLFRKEGQNVTLSCEQNLNHDAMYWYRQDPGQGLRLIYYSQIVNDFQKGDIAEGYSVSREKKESFPLTVTSAQKNPTAFYLCASRDTTIYGYTFGSGTRLTVV.

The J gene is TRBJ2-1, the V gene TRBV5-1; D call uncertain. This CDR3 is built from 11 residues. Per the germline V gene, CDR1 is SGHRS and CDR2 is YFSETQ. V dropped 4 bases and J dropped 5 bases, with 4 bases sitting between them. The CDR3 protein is CASSPNNEQFF. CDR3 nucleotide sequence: TGCGCCAGCAGCCCTAACAATGAGCAGTTCTTC.

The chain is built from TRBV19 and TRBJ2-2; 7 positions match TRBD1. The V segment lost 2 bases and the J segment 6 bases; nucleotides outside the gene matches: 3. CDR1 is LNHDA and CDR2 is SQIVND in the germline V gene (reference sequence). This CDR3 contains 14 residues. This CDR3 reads CASSIKGAAGELFF. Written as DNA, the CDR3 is TGTGCCAGTAGTATAAAGGGGGCGGCCGGGGAGCTGTTTTTT.

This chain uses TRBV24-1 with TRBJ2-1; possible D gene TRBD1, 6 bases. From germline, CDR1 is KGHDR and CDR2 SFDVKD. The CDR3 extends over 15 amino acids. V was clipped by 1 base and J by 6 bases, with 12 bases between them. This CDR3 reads CATSDFNAGVNEQFF. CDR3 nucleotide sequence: TGTGCCACCAGTGATTTCAATGCAGGGGTCAATGAGCAGTTCTTC.

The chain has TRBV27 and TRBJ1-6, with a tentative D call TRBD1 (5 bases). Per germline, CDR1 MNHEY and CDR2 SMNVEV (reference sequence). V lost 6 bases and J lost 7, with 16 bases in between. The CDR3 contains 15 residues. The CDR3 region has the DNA TGTGCCAGCAGCCCCGGGGGACGGCGGAATTCACCCCTCCACTTT. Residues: CASSPGGRRNSPLHF.

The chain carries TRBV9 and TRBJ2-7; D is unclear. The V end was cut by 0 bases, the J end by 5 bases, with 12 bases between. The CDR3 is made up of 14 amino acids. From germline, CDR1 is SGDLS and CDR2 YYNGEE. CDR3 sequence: CASSVAAGTDEQYF. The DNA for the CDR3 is TGTGCCAGCAGCGTAGCGGCTGGTACAGACGAGCAGTACTTC. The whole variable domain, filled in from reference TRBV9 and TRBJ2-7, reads DSGVTQTPKHLITATGQRVTLRCSPRSGDLSVYWYQQSLDQGLQFLIQYYNGEERAKGNILERFSAQQFPDLHSELNLSSLELGDSALYFCASSVAAGTDEQYFGPGTRLTVT.

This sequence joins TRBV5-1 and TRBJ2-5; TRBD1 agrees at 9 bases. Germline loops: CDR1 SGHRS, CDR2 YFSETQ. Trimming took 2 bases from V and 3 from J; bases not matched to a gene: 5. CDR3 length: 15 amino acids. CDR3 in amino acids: CASSLTGGLKETQYF. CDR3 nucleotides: TGCGCCAGCAGCTTAACAGGGGGCCTGAAAGAGACCCAGTACTTC.